The 18 T cell receptor beta chains below were found in one sample sequenced in a study of cytomegalovirus exposure and HLA in healthy donors. Vbeta (60) and Jbeta (13) primers were used in the PCR. The protocol was immunoSEQ multiplex PCR, while the TCRdb copy is restricted to in-frame clones and leaves out a portion. The repertoire holds under 200,000 clones, 65% to 85% seen once, with about 2.7% in the top ten. The sequencing sample was made of PBMCs. These receptors were obtained from a woman aged 45 to 65 in good health and CMV-seropositive.

This chain joins TRBV10-1 and TRBJ2-5; D unclear. The V gene lost 0 bases and the J gene lost 2 bases, with 7 bases spanning the gap. CDR1 is WNHNN, CDR2 SYGVQD, per germline (reference sequence). This CDR3 is 14 amino acids long. CDR3 sequence: CASSESAPQETQYF. As DNA, the CDR3 is TGCGCCAGCAGTGAGTCGGCACCTCAAGAGACCCAGTACTTC.

The chain carries TRBV7-9 and TRBJ2-1, with TRBD2 matching over 7 bases. Germline V gene data show CDR1 as SEHNR and CDR2 as FQNEAQ (reference sequence). The trim removed 0 bases at V and 2 bases at J, leaving 4 bases unmatched. The CDR3 is made up of 16 amino acids. As DNA, the CDR3 is TGTGCCAGCAGCTTAGCGTTGGCGGGGGCCTACAATGAGCAGTTCTTC. Translated, it gives CASSLALAGAYNEQFF.

The chain carries TRBV11-2 and TRBJ2-5, with 8 bases identical to TRBD2. This CDR3 is built from 16 residues. The V gene's germline CDR1 is SGHAT and CDR2 FQNNGV. V gave up 5 bases and J gave up 10 bases; unmatched junction bases: 18. DNA of the CDR3: TGTGCCAGCAGCGAACCCGGTACTAGCGGCGCCCAGGGCCAGTACTTC. This gives the protein CASSEPGTSGAQGQYF.

The chain uses TRBV28 and TRBJ2-7; no definite D call. Germline V gene lookup returns CDR1 MDHEN and CDR2 SYDVKM. With 3 bases removed from V and 2 bases from J, the gap between germline ends came to 8 bases. The CDR3 spans 13 residues. In DNA, the CDR3 is TGTGCCAGCAGTTTGACATCGACCTACGAGCAGTACTTC. Translating it yields CASSLTSTYEQYF.

Ten or more counts support this clone. CDR3 DNA: TGTGCCAGCAGTCCAGTGGGACAGGGAGAGACTGAAGCTTTCTTT. Translating it yields CASSPVGQGETEAFF. The chain joins TRBV6-1 to TRBJ1-1; 9 bases align to TRBD1. The CDR3 sequence is 15 residues long. With 5 bases clipped from V and 5 bases from J, the junction kept 9 bases outside the gene matches. Germline CDR1 MNHNS, CDR2 SASEGT.

The CDR3 DNA reads TGTGCCAGTAGCTCTAGCGGGGGGGCCTTCTACAATGAGCAGTTCTTC. Translation gives CASSSSGGAFYNEQFF. V and J are TRBV19 and TRBJ2-1, with 12 bases that match TRBD2. The V gene's germline CDR1 is LNHDA and CDR2 SQIVND (reference sequence). The CDR3 is made up of 16 amino acids. Trimming cost V 6 bases and J 3 bases; bases outside gene matches: 6. The variable domain in full, with the rest retrieved from reference TRBV19 and TRBJ2-1, is DGGITQSPKYLFRKEGQNVTLSCEQNLNHDAMYWYRQDPGQGLRLIYYSQIVNDFQKGDIAEGYSVSREKKESFPLTVTSAQKNPTAFYLCASSSSGGAFYNEQFFGPGTRLTVL.

The chain employs TRBV2 and TRBJ2-7; the match to TRBD1 covers 8 bases. Germline V gives CDR1 SNHLY, CDR2 FYNNEI. The CDR3 extends over 14 amino acids. V lost 3 bases and J lost 0; bases outside the gene matches: 1. CDR3 sequence: CASSDQGASYEQYF. For the CDR3, the DNA is TGTGCCAGCAGTGATCAGGGGGCCTCCTACGAGCAGTACTTC.

A single count supports this clone. The CDR3 DNA sequence: TGCGCCAGCAGCCAATTAATAGGGGGTCGGGCGCAGTATTTT. Protein: CASSQLIGGRAQYF. The chain links TRBV4-1 to TRBJ2-3, with D tentatively TRBD1 (6 bases). V shed 2 bases and J shed 10 bases, with 16 bases lying between them. CDR1 is MGHRA and CDR2 is YSYEKL in the germline V gene. The CDR3 contains 14 residues.

V usage is TRBV5-1 and J usage is TRBJ2-1; D gene unclear. The V gene lost 2 bases and the J gene lost 1 base, with 7 bases spanning the gap. The CDR3 totals 14 residues. Germline CDR1 and CDR2: SGHRS and YFSETQ. This CDR3 is CASSFGTSYNEQFF. The CDR3 nucleotides read TGCGCCAGCAGCTTTGGTACATCCTACAATGAGCAGTTCTTC.

The chain employs TRBV27 and TRBJ1-6; no definite D call. Trimming cost V 7 bases and J 4 bases, with 17 bases left between them. Germline V CDR1 and CDR2: MNHEY, SMNVEV (reference sequence). The CDR3 is 16 residues long. CDR3: CASTSKMGLYNSPLHF. Here the CDR3 DNA reads TGTGCCAGCACCTCAAAGATGGGCCTTTATAATTCACCCCTCCACTTT.

CDR3 bases: TGTGCCAGCAGTCCGGCGGGACAGGGGAGCCAGCCCCAGCATTTT. Translating gives CASSPAGQGSQPQHF. The rearrangement uses TRBV6-5 and TRBJ1-5; 10 bases are shared with TRBD1. CDR1 MNHEY and CDR2 SVGAGI come from the germline V gene. J lost 7 bases, V lost 5 bases, and 8 bases had no gene match. CDR3 length equals 15 residues.

This chain joins TRBV11-2 and TRBJ2-3; 8 bases fit TRBD2. Looked up from germline, CDR1 is SGHAT and CDR2 is FQNNGV. The CDR3 spans 15 residues. Trimming removed 2 bases from V and 6 bases from J; junction bases left unmatched: 7. The DNA of the CDR3 is TGTGCCAGCAGCTTATGGCACACGGGGGGGGATACGCAGTATTTT. Protein sequence: CASSLWHTGGDTQYF.

The sample holds a few counts of this clone. This chain uses TRBV4-1 with TRBJ1-2; tentatively, D is TRBD1 (6 bases). V shed 1 base and J shed 4 bases, with 16 bases lying between them. CDR3 length equals 16 residues. Germline CDR1 and CDR2: MGHRA and YSYEKL. The CDR3 reads CASSQVLGARFYGYTF. DNA of the CDR3: TGCGCCAGCAGCCAAGTTCTGGGGGCGCGTTTCTATGGCTACACCTTC.

This rearrangement joins TRBV7-9 to TRBJ2-6, with unresolved D. Germline loops: CDR1 SEHNR, CDR2 FQNEAQ (reference sequence). This CDR3 region has 14 residues. Trimming pared 2 bases from V and 1 base from J, leaving 3 bases between. CDR3 sequence reads: CASSLPSGANVLTF. The DNA for the CDR3 is TGTGCCAGCAGCTTACCGTCTGGGGCCAACGTCCTGACTTTC.

This chain joins TRBV11-2 and TRBJ2-7; weak D call: TRBD1 (5 bases). Germline lookup yields CDR1 SGHAT and CDR2 FQNNGV. V was clipped by 1 base and J by 2 bases, with 12 bases between them. This CDR3 is 15 amino acids long. The CDR3 loop reads CASSLVTGETYEQYF. As DNA, the CDR3 is TGTGCCAGCAGCTTAGTTACAGGCGAGACCTACGAGCAGTACTTC.

The V call is TRBV7-9, the J call TRBJ1-2; maybe TRBD1 (5 bases). The CDR3 spans 13 residues. The germline CDR1 and CDR2 sequences are SEHNR and FQNEAQ (reference sequence). With 1 base removed from V and 8 bases from J, the gap between germline ends came to 11 bases. CDR3 sequence reads: CASSLDPGVGYTF. DNA of the CDR3: TGTGCCAGCAGCTTAGATCCGGGGGTAGGCTACACCTTC.

The V call is TRBV7-3, the J call TRBJ2-3; 7 bases line up with TRBD1. Germline CDR1 is SGHTA and CDR2 is FQGTGA. CDR3 length: 15 amino acids. V shed 5 bases and J 4 bases; nucleotides not matched to a gene: 9. This chain's CDR3 is CASSETGLASDTQYF. The CDR3 coding sequence is TGTGCCAGCAGCGAGACAGGGTTAGCGTCAGATACGCAGTATTTT.

This sequence joins TRBV30 and TRBJ1-4; tentative D call: TRBD1 (6 bases). Trimming cost V 4 bases and J 7 bases, with 19 bases left between them. The CDR3 covers 15 residues. Germline CDR1 is GTSNPN and CDR2 is SVGIG (reference sequence). DNA of the CDR3: TGTGCCTGGAAGGGGGTTTGGGGGCGCAGTGAAAAACTGTTTTTT. As protein: CAWKGVWGRSEKLFF.